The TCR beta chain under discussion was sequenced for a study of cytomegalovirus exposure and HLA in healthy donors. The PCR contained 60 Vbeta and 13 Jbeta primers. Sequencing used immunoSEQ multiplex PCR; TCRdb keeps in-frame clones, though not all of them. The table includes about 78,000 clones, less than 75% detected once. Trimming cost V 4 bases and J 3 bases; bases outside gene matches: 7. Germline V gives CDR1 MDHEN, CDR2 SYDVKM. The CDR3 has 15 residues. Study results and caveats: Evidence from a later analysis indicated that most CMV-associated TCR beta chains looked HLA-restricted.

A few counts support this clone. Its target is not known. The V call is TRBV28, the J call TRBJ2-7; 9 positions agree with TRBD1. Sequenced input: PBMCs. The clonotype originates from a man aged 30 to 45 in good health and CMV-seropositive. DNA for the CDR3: TGTGCCAGCAGTTCCCATGGGACAGGGATCTACGAGCAGTACTTC. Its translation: CASSSHGTGIYEQYF.